This T cell receptor (beta chain) was sequenced during a study of T-cell reconstitution after alpha-beta-depleted transplantation in children. Preparation of the TCRbeta library involved a method that used unique molecular identifiers. Each CDR3 protein is one row after TCRdb ran MiXCR on the PCR reads. This sample carries some 200,000 distinct CDR3 sequences, 7.5% to 10% of them seen once, and the ten largest clones take approximately 5%. The V gene's germline CDR1 is SNHLY and CDR2 FYNNEI. Trimming stripped 4 bases from V and 4 bases from J, with 11 bases between. The length of the CDR3 is 14 residues. This clonotype appeared many times.

The chain joins TRBV2 to TRBJ2-1; tentative D call: TRBD1 (6 bases). The receptor comes from a human donor who donated a stem cell graft to a child with SCID. Material: PBMCs from the stem cell graft donor, obtained from the stem cell graft. CDR3 region: CASSGRDIYNEQFF. DNA of the CDR3: TGTGCCAGCAGTGGTAGGGACATATACAATGAGCAGTTCTTC.